Included here is one T cell receptor (beta chain) sequence, with context. These data originate in a study of CD8 T cells in Susac syndrome. When the RNA was reverse transcribed, random hexamers were used with an input of about 0.45 to 1 ug. TCRdb re-analysed the immunoSEQ multiplex PCR reads in MiXCR, keeping a single row per CDR3 protein. The sample has 100,000 to 150,000 distinct CDR3 sequences; 85% to 95% are singletons. Sequencing of TCR beta drew on CD8+ and CD4+ T cells from blood. The multiple sclerosis controls were treatment-naive patients affected by stable or active relapsing-remitting disease. CDR1 DFQATT and CDR2 SNEGSKA come from the germline V gene (reference sequence). The CDR3 consists of 13 residues. V dropped 2 bases and J dropped 7; count of bases not matched to a gene: 5.

This clonotype originated in a human donor with multiple sclerosis. The rearrangement links TRBV20-1 to TRBJ2-7; 10 bases line up with TRBD1. Sequenced sample: CD4+ T cells from PBMCs. The CDR3 loop is CSARRQGAREQYF. The CDR3 coding sequence is TGCAGTGCTAGACGACAGGGGGCGCGGGAGCAGTACTTC.